This T cell receptor beta chain was identified in a study of OX40 agonist ivuxolimab in advanced cancers. Study as a whole: Patients in dose escalation had liver, melanoma, kidney or head and neck cancers. The study's findings and limits: Among T cells, CD8+ cells averaged more expanded clones than CD4+ cells. Researchers did not determine the expanded peripheral T cells' antigen specificity. Clonal expansion in partial responders at 0.1-3.0 mg/kg ranked among the lowest.

As for this clone: Its antigen remains unidentified.

Produced via immunoSEQ multiplex PCR; TCRdb's table is partial and in-frame only. The sample consists of tens of thousands of clones, 94% of them appearing once. Trimming removed 3 bases from V and 9 bases from J, with 12 bases in between. CDR1 and CDR2 (germline): SGHTA, FQGTGA. This CDR3 is built from 13 residues. The receptor's source is an adult with an advanced solid tumor such as melanoma, head and neck, liver or kidney cancer. Sequencing used CD4+ or CD8+ T cells sorted from blood, obtained in a trial of the OX40 agonist ivuxolimab. The J gene is TRBJ2-1, the V gene TRBV7-3; weak D call: TRBD1 (5 bases). CDR3 in DNA: TGTGCCAGCAGCTTGACCCCAGGGTCTGAGCAGTTCTTC. Protein sequence: CASSLTPGSEQFF.